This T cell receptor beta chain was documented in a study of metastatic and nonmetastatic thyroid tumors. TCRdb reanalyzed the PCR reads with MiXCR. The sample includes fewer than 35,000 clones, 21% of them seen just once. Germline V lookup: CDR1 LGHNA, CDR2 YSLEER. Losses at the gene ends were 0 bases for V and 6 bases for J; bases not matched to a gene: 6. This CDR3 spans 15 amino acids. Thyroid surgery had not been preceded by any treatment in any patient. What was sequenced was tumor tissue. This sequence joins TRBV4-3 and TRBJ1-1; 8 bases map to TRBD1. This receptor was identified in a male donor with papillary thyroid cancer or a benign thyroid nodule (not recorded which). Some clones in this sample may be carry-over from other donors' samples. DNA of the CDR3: TGCGCCAGCAGCCAAGATTCCCAGGGGGCGGCTGAAGCTTTCTTT. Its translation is CASSQDSQGAAEAFF.